The 10 T cell receptor beta chains given below trace back to one sample, sequenced in a study of blood T cell repertoires in COVID-19. TCRdb keeps only in-frame clones here, not all; method: immunoSEQ multiplex PCR. The sample has roughly 180,000 clones; about 83% are singletons. The specimen was PBMCs or T cells enriched from blood (not recorded which). Receptors originate from a woman in her thirties who had recovered from COVID-19.

The CDR3 loop is CASRPEGAANTEAFF. CDR3 sequence (DNA): TGTGCCAGCAGACCCGAGGGTGCCGCGAACACTGAAGCTTTCTTT. V usage is TRBV7-9 and J usage is TRBJ1-1; unclear D gene. The V gene lost 6 bases and the J gene lost 1 base, with 15 bases spanning the gap. This CDR3 is built from 15 residues. In germline, CDR1 is SEHNR, CDR2 FQNEAQ (reference sequence).

This rearrangement joins TRBV19 to TRBJ2-4, with D maybe TRBD1 (6 bases). V was pared by 1 base and J by 3 bases, with 13 bases between. In germline, CDR1 is LNHDA, CDR2 SQIVND (reference sequence). There are 16 residues in the CDR3. CDR3 DNA: TGTGCCAGTAGTATAGGGACAGATATAAGCAAAAACATTCAGTACTTC. Protein product: CASSIGTDISKNIQYF. The complete variable domain, with remaining parts taken from reference TRBV19 and TRBJ2-4, reads DGGITQSPKYLFRKEGQNVTLSCEQNLNHDAMYWYRQDPGQGLRLIYYSQIVNDFQKGDIAEGYSVSREKKESFPLTVTSAQKNPTAFYLCASSIGTDISKNIQYFGAGTRLSVL.

The V call is TRBV19, the J call TRBJ2-2; no clear D. This CDR3 has 10 residues. Germline loops: CDR1 LNHDA, CDR2 SQIVND (reference sequence). V was cut by 6 bases and J by 7 bases, with 3 bases left in between. The CDR3 sequence is CASSRGELFF. DNA for the CDR3: TGTGCCAGTAGCCGCGGGGAGCTGTTTTTT.

The rearrangement links TRBV9 to TRBJ2-3, with D uncertain. The V gene lost 0 bases and the J gene lost 4 bases, with 6 bases spanning the gap. The CDR3 extends over 13 amino acids. Germline lookup yields CDR1 SGDLS and CDR2 YYNGEE. This CDR3 is CASSVGGSDTQYF. The CDR3 DNA reads TGTGCCAGCAGCGTAGGAGGTTCAGATACGCAGTATTTT.

V and J are TRBV7-7 and TRBJ2-7; 11 positions agree with TRBD2. With 3 bases clipped from V and 2 bases from J, the junction kept 0 bases outside the gene matches. CDR3 length: 14 residues. Germline V gene data show CDR1 as SSHAT and CDR2 as FNYEAQ (reference sequence). CDR3 bases: TGTGCCAGCAGCTTTAGCGGGAGGGCCTACGAGCAGTACTTC. Its protein product is CASSFSGRAYEQYF. The variable domain in full, completed from reference TRBV7-7 and TRBJ2-7, reads GAGVSQSPRYKVTKRGQDVTLRCDPISSHATLYWYQQALGQGPEFLTYFNYEAQPDKSGLPSDRFSAERPEGSISTLTIQRTEQRDSAMYRCASSFSGRAYEQYFGPGTRLTVT.

V usage is TRBV5-1 and J usage is TRBJ2-7, with 8 bases that match TRBD2. The V segment lost 2 bases and the J segment 4 bases; nucleotides outside the gene matches: 5. Germline lookup yields CDR1 SGHRS and CDR2 YFSETQ. This CDR3 contains 14 residues. The CDR3 DNA sequence: TGCGCCAGCAGCTTCTCGGCGGGGGGATACGAGCAGTACTTC. Protein sequence: CASSFSAGGYEQYF.

J is TRBJ1-1 and V is TRBV7-3; D remains unclear. Germline V gene sequence: CDR1 SGHTA, CDR2 FQGTGA. The V end lost 5 bases, the J end lost 0 bases, and 7 bases lay between the germline ends. The CDR3 covers 13 residues. As DNA, the CDR3 is TGTGCCAGCAGCAGCGAGATGAACACTGAAGCTTTCTTT. This sequence encodes CASSSEMNTEAFF.

The chain employs TRBV3-1 (or the pseudogene TRBV3-2) and TRBJ1-1; 8 bases are shared with TRBD1. The germline gives CDR1 LGHDT, CDR2 YNNKEL (reference sequence). The CDR3 spans 15 residues. Unmatched junction bases numbered 9, after V lost 4 bases and J lost 5 bases. The CDR3 sequence is CASSRSGRGQTEAFF. The CDR3 coding sequence is TGTGCCAGCAGCCGAAGCGGCAGGGGGCAAACTGAAGCTTTCTTT.

V usage is TRBV5-1 and J usage is TRBJ2-1; 10 bases align to TRBD1. Germline-derived CDR1 and CDR2 are SGHRS and YFSETQ. Unmatched junction bases numbered 3, after V lost 0 bases and J lost 6 bases. The CDR3 contains 15 residues. The chain's CDR3 is CASSLGQGAINEQFF. CDR3 DNA sequence: TGCGCCAGCAGCTTGGGACAGGGGGCTATCAATGAGCAGTTCTTC.

The gene calls are TRBV5-5 and TRBJ2-3, with 11 nucleotides matching TRBD2. The CDR3 sequence is 15 residues long. CDR1 is SGHKS and CDR2 is YYEKEE in the germline V gene (reference sequence). The V and J ends lost 5 bases and 0 bases, in that order; junction bases with no gene match: 2. Written as DNA, the CDR3 is TGTGCCAGCAGGGGACTAGCGGCTAGCACAGATACGCAGTATTTT. It codes for CASRGLAASTDTQYF.